This TCR beta chain was observed in a study of OX40 agonist ivuxolimab in advanced cancers. Here immunoSEQ multiplex PCR was the method, and the copy in TCRdb shows in-frame clones only, minus some. This table has about 45,000 clones, approximately 80% appearing once. The germline V gene encodes CDR1 SGHNT and CDR2 YENEEA. Trimming cost V 5 bases and J 0 bases, with 8 bases left between them. This CDR3 comprises 15 residues. Sequenced here: CD4+ or CD8+ T cells sorted from blood, sampled in a trial of the OX40 agonist ivuxolimab. This chain links TRBV11-3 with TRBJ2-6, with D uncertain. The source of this sequence is an adult with an advanced solid tumor such as melanoma, head and neck, liver or kidney cancer. The CDR3 DNA reads TGTGCCAGCAGCCTTCGGTCCTCTGGGGCCAACGTCCTGACTTTC. This translates into CASSLRSSGANVLTF.